This TCR beta chain was obtained from a study of T cell repertoires in cytomegalovirus infection. Findings and limits, study-wide: Clonotype analysis showed dominance of the ex vivo response by HLA-C-restricted CMV-specific TCR beta clonotypes.

The J segment lost 1 base and the V segment lost 6 bases, leaving 2 bases of the junction unmatched. The CDR3 contains 13 residues. The germline CDR1 and CDR2 sequences are SGHTA and FQGTGA. From the reads, TCRdb called clonotypes with MiXCR, one entry per CDR3 protein. The table includes 40,000 to 55,000 distinct CDR3 sequences, about 20% detected once. Note on this clonotype: What it recognizes is unknown.

This receptor was identified in a human donor in good health (CMV status not recorded). Some clones in this sample may be carry-over from other donors' samples. The source was CD8+ T cells from cultured PBMCs, collected from culture after CMV antigen stimulation. The rearrangement links TRBV7-3 to TRBJ1-1, with TRBD1 identical over 7 bases. CDR3 bases: TGTGCCAGCAGGGGGACAGCGAACACTGAAGCTTTCTTT. Its translation is CASRGTANTEAFF.